This T cell receptor beta chain was identified during a study of blood T cell repertoires in COVID-19. About the study: Both acute and convalescent COVID-19 samples were obtained from the United States, Italy and Spain.

Here immunoSEQ multiplex PCR was the method, and the copy in TCRdb shows in-frame clones only, minus some. The sample holds around 230,000 clones, under 90% seen once. V was cut by 0 bases and J by 1 base, with 13 bases left in between. CDR1 SGHRS and CDR2 YFSETQ come from the germline V gene. CDR3 length: 16 amino acids. This receptor was obtained from a woman aged 40 to 50 with active or convalescent COVID-19. The material sequenced was peripheral blood. V and J are TRBV5-1 and TRBJ1-1; tentatively, D is TRBD1 (5 bases). The CDR3 bases are TGCGCCAGCAGCTTGGGGTCCCCAGGGTCGAACACTGAAGCTTTCTTT. This gives the protein CASSLGSPGSNTEAFF.